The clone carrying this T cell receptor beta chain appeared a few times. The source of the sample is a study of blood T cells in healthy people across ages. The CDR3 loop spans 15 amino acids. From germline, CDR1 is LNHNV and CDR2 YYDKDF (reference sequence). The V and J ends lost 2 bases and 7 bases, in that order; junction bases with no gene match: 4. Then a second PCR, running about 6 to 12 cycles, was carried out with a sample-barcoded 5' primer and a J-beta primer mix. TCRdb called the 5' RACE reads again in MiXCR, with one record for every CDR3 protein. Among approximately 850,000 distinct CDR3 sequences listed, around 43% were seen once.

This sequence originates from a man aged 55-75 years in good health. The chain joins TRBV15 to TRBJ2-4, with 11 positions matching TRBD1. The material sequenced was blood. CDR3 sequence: CATSRFGTGGNIQYF. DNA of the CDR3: TGTGCCACCAGCAGATTTGGGACAGGGGGGAACATTCAGTACTTC.